The clone carrying this T cell receptor (beta chain) was seen only a few times. As yet, its antigen is unknown. This record belongs to a study of T-cell memory formation after mild COVID-19. Findings of the study overall: Researchers report contracting CD4+ clones mostly in CM and EM, with CD8+ clones in EMRA.

The V end was cut by 3 bases, the J end by 10 bases, with 16 bases between. Germline-derived CDR1 and CDR2 are GTSNPN and SVGIG (reference sequence). The CDR3 has 13 amino acids. TCRdb analysed the 5' RACE reads with MiXCR anew, one entry per CDR3 protein. The repertoire holds over 95,000 distinct CDR3 sequences, with 22% as singletons. Input material: PBMCs or a T cell subset sorted from them (not recorded which). The receptor was isolated from a man in his late teens or twenties who had mild COVID-19 (a few samples of this study predate the infection). Cell type and time point are not known. The chain recombines TRBV30 with TRBJ2-1; tentatively, D is TRBD1 or TRBD2 (6 bases each). The CDR3 loop is CAWRGGLGEEQFF. The CDR3 bases are TGTGCCTGGAGGGGGGGCCTGGGAGAAGAGCAGTTCTTC.